This T cell receptor (beta chain) was captured by sequencing in a study of cytomegalovirus exposure and HLA in healthy donors. This clone was seen once. Its cognate antigen is unknown. The CDR3 loop spans 13 amino acids. Germline lookup yields CDR1 SGHDT and CDR2 YYEEEE. J was trimmed by 13 bases and V by 3 bases; bases with no gene match: 12. PCR was performed using 60 Vbeta and 13 Jbeta primers. Sequencing used immunoSEQ multiplex PCR; TCRdb keeps in-frame clones, though not all of them. The sample records about 190,000 clones, around 75% being singletons. Study observations and caveats: As immune exposure information, only CMV serostatus was available. Across donors, sequencing depth was assumed by presence/absence analyses to be roughly uniform. An ancestry cluster, one associated with Asian ancestry, reportedly showed fewer N-insertions than the approximately 720-donor mean in a later analysis. About 87% or about 30% of the time was how often most TCR beta V segments were productive, according to an earlier analysis.

The sequencing input was PBMCs. The chain is built from TRBV5-6 and TRBJ1-1, with 7 bases aligning to TRBD1. The sequence came from a woman younger than 45 in good health and CMV-seropositive. The CDR3 coding sequence is TGTGCCAGCAGCTATGGACAGGTCTCAGAGGTTTTCTTT. It specifies CASSYGQVSEVFF. Supplemented by reference TRBV5-6 and TRBJ1-1, the full variable domain reads DAGVTQSPTHLIKTRGQQVTLRCSPKSGHDTVSWYQQALGQGPQFIFQYYEEEERQRGNFPDRFSGHQFPNYSSELNVNALLLGDSALYLCASSYGQVSEVFFGQGTRLTVV.